The 32 T cell receptor beta chains reported below all come from one sample, sequenced in a study of shared clonotypes between healthy human individuals. Here immunoSEQ multiplex PCR was the method, and the copy in TCRdb shows in-frame clones only, minus some. Here the sample spans about 500,000 clones, 75% to 80% being singletons. Input material: PBMCs. The source is a woman between 40 and 55 years old in good health. Some clones in this sample may be carry-over from other donors' samples.

Regarding this clone: A far larger clone is off by one base, so a read error is likely. This chain links TRBV30 with TRBJ1-1; 11 nucleotides agree with TRBD1. The CDR3 runs 15 residues. Germline CDR1 is GTSNPN and CDR2 is SVGIG (reference sequence). The CDR3 here is CAWSAGQGANAEAFF. The DNA of the CDR3 is TGTGCCTGGAGCGCAGGACAGGGGGCGAACGCTGAAGCTTTCTTT.

As to this clone: This probably arose from a read error, given a far larger clone one base away. Distinct nucleotide sequences in the sample also encode this CDR3. The chain recombines TRBV12-5 with TRBJ2-5; 9 bases agree with TRBD2. Germline-derived CDR1 and CDR2 are LGHNT and FRNRAP. The CDR3 runs 16 residues. This chain's CDR3 is CASGLVLAGVGETQYF. DNA for the CDR3: TGTGCTAGTGGTTTGGTATTAGCGGGAGTAGGTGAGACTCAGTACTTC. Based on the CDR3 plus reference TRBV12-5 and TRBJ2-5, the full variable domain is DARVTQTPRHKVTEMGQEVTMRCQPILGHNTVFWYRQTMMQGLELLAYFRNRAPLDDSGMPKDRFSAEMPDATLATLKIQPSEPRDSAVYFCASGLVLAGVGETQYFGPGTRLLVL.

The CDR3, as DNA: TGTGCCAGTAGTATGATTGGACAGACCCAGTACTTC. Protein sequence: CASSMIGQTQYF. The chain combines TRBV19 with TRBJ2-5; D is uncertain. CDR3 length: 12 residues. The V gene lost 3 bases and the J gene lost 6 bases, with 8 bases spanning the gap. CDR1 and CDR2 (germline): LNHDA, SQIVND (reference sequence).

This clone was observed at least ten times. J is TRBJ2-5 and V is TRBV6-1; 10 bases are a match to TRBD2. The length of the CDR3 is 15 residues. V lost 5 bases and J lost 5; bases outside the gene matches: 8. Germline CDR1 reads MNHNS; CDR2 reads SASEGT. CDR3 bases: TGTGCCAGCAGTCAGCTAGCGGGAGATTCTGAGACCCAGTACTTC. Residues: CASSQLAGDSETQYF.

This sequence joins TRBV29-1 and TRBJ1-1, with TRBD1 as a possible D gene (5 bases). This CDR3 has 13 amino acids. Germline values: CDR1 SQVTM, CDR2 ANQGSEA. With 7 bases removed from V and 6 bases from J, the gap between germline ends came to 18 bases. The CDR3: CSGKGPGGAEAFF. The CDR3 nucleotides read TGCAGCGGGAAGGGACCGGGGGGTGCTGAAGCTTTCTTT.

This clone was counted only a few times. The CDR3 loop reads CASSSTGRHEQYF. The CDR3 coding sequence is TGTGCCAGCAGTTCTACAGGGAGGCACGAGCAGTACTTC. The chain carries TRBV28 and TRBJ2-7; D may match TRBD1 or TRBD2 (6 bases each). The CDR3 totals 13 residues. The ends were cut back, 4 bases at V and 5 bases at J, with 12 bases in the middle. Per germline, CDR1 MDHEN and CDR2 SYDVKM.

The chain combines TRBV7-9 with TRBJ1-1, with 10 bases aligning to TRBD1. The CDR3 is made up of 15 amino acids. V trimming: 2 bases; J trimming: 6 bases; junction bases outside the gene matches: 6. Germline V gene sequence: CDR1 SEHNR, CDR2 FQNEAQ (reference sequence). Here the CDR3 reads CASSLLGTGVAEAFF. CDR3 bases: TGTGCCAGCAGCTTACTTGGGACAGGGGTTGCTGAAGCTTTCTTT.

The chain combines TRBV9 with TRBJ2-2; TRBD2 aligns across 9 bases. The CDR3 loop spans 17 amino acids. Germline V gene lookup returns CDR1 SGDLS and CDR2 YYNGEE. The junction had 9 bases not matched to a gene; V was cut back by 1 base and J by 5 bases. The CDR3 protein is CASSVSFSGRRTGELFF. The CDR3, as DNA: TGTGCCAGCAGCGTATCCTTTAGCGGGAGAAGAACCGGGGAGCTGTTTTTT.

In the case of this clone: This CDR3 is also generated by other DNA sequences in the sample. The chain has TRBV28 and TRBJ1-1; D ambiguous. V gave up 7 bases and J gave up 0 bases, with 3 bases separating them. The germline V gene encodes CDR1 MDHEN and CDR2 SYDVKM. CDR3 length: 11 residues. The DNA of the CDR3 is TGTGCCAGCACACTGAACACTGAAGCTTTCTTT. As protein: CASTLNTEAFF.

This chain links TRBV4-1 with TRBJ1-1; maybe TRBD1 (5 bases). CDR3 length: 14 amino acids. Trimming shortened V by 0 bases and J by 4 bases, and 9 bases separated the two germline ends. Germline-derived CDR1 and CDR2 are MGHRA and YSYEKL. Here the CDR3 reads CASSQDQGLTEAFF. The CDR3 DNA sequence: TGCGCCAGCAGCCAAGACCAGGGTCTCACTGAAGCTTTCTTT.

This clone has a single count. The V and J genes are TRBV4-1 and TRBJ2-2, with no clear D. Germline CDR1 is MGHRA and CDR2 is YSYEKL. The CDR3 is made up of 15 amino acids. V gave up 6 bases and J gave up 6 bases, with 17 bases separating them. CDR3 amino acids: CASRPNTATPGELFF. For the CDR3, the DNA is TGCGCCAGCAGGCCCAATACAGCAACCCCCGGGGAGCTGTTTTTT.

The rearrangement joins TRBV11-2 to TRBJ1-2; no clear D. Germline CDR1 and CDR2: SGHAT and FQNNGV. This CDR3 has 15 amino acids. Trimming left V 6 bases short and J 3 bases short, with 17 bases between. CDR3 nucleotide sequence: TGTGCCAGCAGGCAAACTGCGCGGGGTTACTATGGCTACACCTTC. The encoded protein is CASRQTARGYYGYTF.

J is TRBJ2-7 and V is TRBV4-1; 12 positions match TRBD2. V lost 1 base to trimming and J lost 4 bases; unmatched junction nucleotides: 5. CDR1 and CDR2 from the germline V gene are MGHRA and YSYEKL. The length of the CDR3 is 16 residues. As DNA, the CDR3 is TGCGCCAGCAGCCAAGGGGTTCTAGCGGGAGGGTACGAGCAGTACTTC. This codes for CASSQGVLAGGYEQYF.

V is TRBV4-1 and J is TRBJ2-5; the match to TRBD1 covers 8 bases. The trim removed 0 bases at V and 0 bases at J, leaving 12 bases unmatched. Looked up from germline, CDR1 is MGHRA and CDR2 is YSYEKL. The CDR3 is 19 amino acids. CDR3 protein: CASSQEVRRQGAHQETQYF. DNA for the CDR3: TGCGCCAGCAGCCAAGAAGTCCGCCGGCAGGGGGCACACCAAGAGACCCAGTACTTC.

The chain carries TRBV4-1 and TRBJ2-7, with 12 bases lining up with TRBD2. J was trimmed by 1 base and V by 2 bases; bases with no gene match: 3. Germline assignment: CDR1 MGHRA and CDR2 YSYEKL. The CDR3 has 16 amino acids. The CDR3 spells CASSQYGTSGSYEQYF. CDR3 nucleotides: TGCGCCAGCAGCCAATATGGGACTAGCGGGTCCTACGAGCAGTACTTC.

The V call is TRBV29-1, the J call TRBJ1-1; TRBD1 is a possible D gene (5 bases). Germline CDR1 reads SQVTM; CDR2 reads ANQGSEA. Deletions cut 7 bases from V and 4 bases from J, with 19 bases between. The CDR3 spans 14 residues. CDR3 in amino acids: CSAPARGGSTEAFF. DNA of the CDR3: TGCAGCGCCCCAGCGCGGGGGGGGAGCACTGAAGCTTTCTTT.

J is TRBJ2-3 and V is TRBV5-1; TRBD2 might be the D (5 bases). CDR3 length: 15 residues. CDR1 SGHRS and CDR2 YFSETQ come from the germline V gene. Trimming took off 2 bases at V and 1 base at J, with 11 bases between the two ends. CDR3 DNA sequence: TGCGCCAGCAGCTTCTACGGTAGCGGCACAGATACGCAGTATTTT. It is translated as CASSFYGSGTDTQYF.

Comments on this clone: This may be a read error, as it is one base from a much larger clone. V gene TRBV6-6 combines with J gene TRBJ1-2; 9 positions agree with TRBD1. V shed 8 bases, J shed 7 bases, and the junction held 17 bases outside the gene matches. CDR1 MNHNY and CDR2 SVGAGI come from the germline V gene (reference sequence). The CDR3 extends over 16 amino acids. The CDR3: CASGPNHPGQGPGYTF. CDR3 nucleotide sequence: TGTGCCAGCGGTCCAAACCACCCGGGACAGGGACCTGGCTACACCTTC.

Turning to this clone: This likely stems from a read error, as it lies one base from a far larger clone. This sequence joins TRBV7-9 and TRBJ2-2, with D perhaps matching TRBD2 (6 bases). The CDR3 is made up of 13 amino acids. Trimming took 9 bases from V and 6 from J, leaving 14 bases between them. Germline lookup yields CDR1 SEHNR and CDR2 FQNEAQ (reference sequence). The CDR3 sequence is CASQGLNAGELFF. CDR3 bases: TGTGCCAGTCAGGGACTTAACGCCGGGGAGCTGTTTTTT.

This clone showed up just a few times. The rearrangement joins TRBV19 to TRBJ2-7; TRBD1 matches at 9 bases. Trimming took 7 bases from V and 5 from J; bases not matched to a gene: 12. The CDR3 runs to 15 residues. Germline V CDR1 and CDR2: LNHDA, SQIVND (reference sequence). The CDR3: CASNETGTGNNEQYF. Here the CDR3 DNA reads TGTGCCAGTAATGAGACCGGGACAGGGAACAACGAGCAGTACTTC.

J is TRBJ2-2 and V is TRBV28; 7 bases line up with TRBD2. J gave up 7 bases and V 5 bases, and 7 bases lay outside the gene matches. Per the germline V gene, CDR1 is MDHEN and CDR2 is SYDVKM. The CDR3 spans 14 residues. The CDR3 protein is CASSRTSEGGELFF. In DNA form, the CDR3 reads TGTGCCAGCAGTCGGACTAGTGAGGGCGGGGAGCTGTTTTTT.

Only one count was recorded for this clone. The chain uses TRBV7-2 and TRBJ1-3; 8 bases agree with TRBD1. Per the germline V gene, CDR1 is SGHTA and CDR2 is FQGNSA. V lost 5 bases, J lost 0 bases, and 6 bases stayed unmatched. CDR3 length: 16 residues. The CDR3 nucleotides are TGTGCCAGCAGCGCTAAGACAGGGGCCTCTGGAAACACCATATATTTT. It is translated as CASSAKTGASGNTIYF.

Turning to this clone: A far larger clone is a single base away, which makes a read error likely. The sample has other DNA sequences that encode this CDR3 too. The chain has TRBV5-1 and TRBJ1-1; 7 nucleotides match TRBD1. With V trimmed by 0 bases and J by 4 bases, 6 bases remained unmatched. CDR3 length equals 15 residues. Germline V gene data show CDR1 as SGHRS and CDR2 as YFSETQ. The CDR3 sequence is CASSLEGTASTEAFF. CDR3 nucleotides: TGCGCCAGCAGCTTGGAAGGGACAGCCAGCACTGAAGCTTTCTTT.

This clone is termed medium-sized (0.01 to 0.1%). The sample holds other DNA sequences that translate to the same CDR3. V usage is TRBV19 and J usage is TRBJ1-5, with 9 bases lining up with TRBD1. V was pared by 3 bases and J by 7 bases, with 7 bases of the junction left unmatched. Germline CDR1 and CDR2: LNHDA and SQIVND (reference sequence). This CDR3 has 15 amino acids. CDR3 protein: CASSIPGTGFQPQHF. DNA of the CDR3: TGTGCCAGTAGTATCCCCGGGACAGGGTTCCAGCCCCAGCATTTT.

The sample holds many counts of this clone. Other nucleotide sequences in the sample specify the same CDR3. The V and J genes are TRBV28 and TRBJ2-7; 7 positions match TRBD2. The V segment lost 3 bases and the J segment 2 bases; nucleotides outside the gene matches: 19. This CDR3 is 19 amino acids long. Germline lookup yields CDR1 MDHEN and CDR2 SYDVKM. CDR3 in DNA: TGTGCCAGCAGTTTTTATCAAATTCTTAGCGGGCCTACCGCCTACGAGCAGTACTTC. Protein: CASSFYQILSGPTAYEQYF.

This clone was detected many times. The sample carries other DNA sequences with the same CDR3. The V call is TRBV10-2, the J call TRBJ2-3; 12 bases agree with TRBD2. Germline V gives CDR1 WSHSY, CDR2 SAAADI. This CDR3 is 16 amino acids long. V shed 6 bases, J shed 3 bases, and the junction held 7 bases outside the gene matches. CDR3 sequence: CASSDSGLAGTDTQYF. CDR3 DNA sequence: TGCGCCAGCAGCGACAGTGGACTAGCGGGGACAGATACGCAGTATTTT.

The rearrangement uses TRBV2 and TRBJ2-7; D uncertain. Germline loops: CDR1 SNHLY, CDR2 FYNNEI. CDR3 length: 12 amino acids. V was cut by 7 bases and J by 1 base, with 8 bases left in between. CDR3 loop: CASKFRSYEQYF. The DNA for the CDR3 is TGTGCCAGCAAGTTCCGGTCCTACGAGCAGTACTTC.

CDR3 nucleotides: TGTGCCACCCGACTAGGGGCGCTATCTTCCTCGGAAGCTTTCTTT. Translated, it gives CATRLGALSSSEAFF. The V call is TRBV7-2, the J call TRBJ1-1; a weak D match, TRBD1 (5 bases). The germline gives CDR1 SGHTA, CDR2 FQGNSA. The CDR3 is 15 residues long. Trimming took off 10 bases at V and 8 bases at J, with 26 bases between the two ends.

CDR3 DNA: TGTGCCAGCAGGCGGAGGGTCGTGGATGAGCAGTTCTTC. Residues: CASRRRVVDEQFF. This chain links TRBV28 with TRBJ2-1; tentatively, D is TRBD2 (6 bases). The CDR3 sequence is 13 residues long. Between the trimmed V and J ends, which lost 6 bases and 8 bases, there was a span of 14 bases. The germline CDR1 and CDR2 sequences are MDHEN and SYDVKM.

The chain recombines TRBV18 with TRBJ1-4; 7 bases are shared with TRBD1. Germline V CDR1 and CDR2: KGHSH, LQKENI. With 2 bases clipped from V and 6 bases from J, the junction kept 3 bases outside the gene matches. The CDR3 covers 14 residues. The CDR3: CASSPSGGDEKLFF. In nucleotides, the CDR3 is TGTGCCAGCTCACCATCAGGGGGGGATGAAAAACTGTTTTTT.

This clone has a handful of counts. With a far larger clone one base away, a read error is the likely cause. The same CDR3 also results from other DNA sequences found in this sample. The CDR3 DNA is TGCGCCTGGAGTACCCCCTCAGCTTTCTTT. Translation: CAWSTPSAFF. The V gene is TRBV30, the J gene TRBJ1-1; D ambiguous. The CDR3 is made up of 10 amino acids. The V gene's germline CDR1 is GTSNPN and CDR2 SVGIG (reference sequence).

This chain links TRBV14 with TRBJ1-1; no firm D call. CDR1 is SGHDN and CDR2 is FVKESK in the germline V gene. The length of the CDR3 is 13 residues. Trimming took 3 bases from V and 1 from J, leaving 6 bases between them. CDR3 nucleotides: TGTGCCAGCAGCCACGGAGGGAACACTGAAGCTTTCTTT. Protein: CASSHGGNTEAFF.